This entry describes one T cell receptor (beta chain). The CDR3 runs 14 residues. V dropped 6 bases and J dropped 8; count of bases not matched to a gene: 8. Germline V gene sequence: CDR1 MDHEN, CDR2 SYDVKM. These data belong to a study of blood T cell repertoires in COVID-19. For the study at large: Collection of acute and convalescent COVID-19 samples took place in the United States, Italy and Spain.

Enrolled during active infection, Seattle patients were then followed longitudinally. Per the original data handling: Amplification of reference gene primers provided the estimated nucleated cell counts. The repertoire was sequenced with immunoSEQ multiplex PCR; TCRdb's copy has only in-frame clones and lacks some. D and trimming come from the DNA, and the V and J calls and clone size come from that table. The sample has some 200,000 clones, more than 75% seen once. This receptor was identified in a woman aged 70-85 years with COVID-19, enrolled during active disease. The specimen sequenced was peripheral blood. The rearrangement joins TRBV28 to TRBJ2-1, with 9 bases matching TRBD1. The CDR3 protein is CASSSRDRDHEQFF. The CDR3 bases are TGTGCCAGCAGCAGCCGGGACAGGGACCATGAGCAGTTCTTC.